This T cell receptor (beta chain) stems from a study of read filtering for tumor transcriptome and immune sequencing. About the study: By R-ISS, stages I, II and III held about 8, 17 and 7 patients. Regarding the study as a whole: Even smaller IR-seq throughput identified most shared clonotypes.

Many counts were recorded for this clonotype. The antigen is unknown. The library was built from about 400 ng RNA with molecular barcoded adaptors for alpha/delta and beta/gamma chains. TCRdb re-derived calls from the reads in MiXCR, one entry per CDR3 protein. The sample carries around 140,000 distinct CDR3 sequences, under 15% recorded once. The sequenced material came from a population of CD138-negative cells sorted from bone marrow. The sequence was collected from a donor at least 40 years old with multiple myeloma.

The CDR3 nucleotides are TGTGCCAGCAGGACACGACAGGGGGGTCCTGAAGCTTTCTTT. Encoded protein: CASRTRQGGPEAFF. The V call is TRBV11-1, the J call TRBJ1-1, with TRBD1 identical over 9 bases. V shed 6 bases and J 6 bases; nucleotides not matched to a gene: 8. Germline loops: CDR1 SGHAT, CDR2 FQDESV (reference sequence). The CDR3 has 14 residues.